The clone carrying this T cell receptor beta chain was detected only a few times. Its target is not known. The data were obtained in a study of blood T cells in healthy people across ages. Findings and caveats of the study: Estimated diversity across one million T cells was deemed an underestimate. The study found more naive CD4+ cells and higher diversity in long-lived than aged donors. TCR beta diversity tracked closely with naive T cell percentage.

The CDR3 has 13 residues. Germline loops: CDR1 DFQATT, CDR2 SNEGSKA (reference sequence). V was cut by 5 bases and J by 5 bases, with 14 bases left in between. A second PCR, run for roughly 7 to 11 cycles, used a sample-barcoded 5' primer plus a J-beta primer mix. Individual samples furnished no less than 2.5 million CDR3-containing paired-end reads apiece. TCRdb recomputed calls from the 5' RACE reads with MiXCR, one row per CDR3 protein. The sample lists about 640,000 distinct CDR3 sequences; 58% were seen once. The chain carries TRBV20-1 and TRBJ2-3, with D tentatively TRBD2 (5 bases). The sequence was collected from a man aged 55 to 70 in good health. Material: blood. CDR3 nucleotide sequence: TGCAGTGCTGGAGGAACGGACGGAGATACGCAGTATTTT. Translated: CSAGGTDGDTQYF.